Below, 32 T cell receptor beta chains from the same sample are listed, as sequenced in a study of CD8 T cells in ankylosing spondylitis. Study-wide results and limits: Apparently characteristic of ankylosing spondylitis blood was a TCR beta motif (roughly eight highly homologous variants).

These TCRs are of unknown antigen specificity. TCRdb called the 5' RACE reads again in MiXCR, with one record for every CDR3 protein. The sample includes fewer than 400,000 distinct CDR3 sequences, 20% to 25% of them seen just once. Material: blood, either unsorted or a sorted T cell fraction (not recorded which). The source is a male donor with ankylosing spondylitis.

This clonotype was picked up a small number of times. The V gene is TRBV10-3, the J gene TRBJ1-1; the D gene is possibly TRBD1 (5 bases). CDR1 and CDR2 from the germline V gene are ENHRY and SYGVKD. The germline V and J ends were trimmed by 4 bases and 0 bases, with 6 bases remaining between them. This CDR3 region has 13 residues. This CDR3 reads CAISGQMNTEAFF. Here the CDR3 DNA reads TGTGCCATCAGTGGACAGATGAACACTGAAGCTTTCTTT.

This clonotype was seen more than once but under ten times. V is TRBV5-1 and J is TRBJ2-7; the match to TRBD1 covers 9 bases. The V gene end was trimmed by 2 bases and the J gene end by 3 bases; junction bases not matched to a gene: 6. Germline CDR1 SGHRS, CDR2 YFSETQ. The CDR3 runs 15 residues. The CDR3 nucleotides are TGCGCCAGCAGCTTCCGGGACAGGGATATCTACGAGCAGTACTTC. Translated, it gives CASSFRDRDIYEQYF.

The chain couples TRBV12-3 or TRBV12-4 to TRBJ1-5, with TRBD1 matching over 11 bases. J lost 7 bases, V lost 5 bases, and 10 bases had no gene match. The CDR3 extends over 16 amino acids. CDR3 sequence (DNA): TGTGCCAGCAGTCCGTCGGACAGGGGGCAGGGACAGCCCCAGCATTTT. The encoded protein is CASSPSDRGQGQPQHF.

This clonotype was detected only a few times. The CDR3 spells CASSLGKIAGENEQFF. The CDR3 DNA reads as TGTGCCAGCAGTTTGGGGAAGATAGCGGGAGAGAATGAGCAGTTCTTC. This rearrangement joins TRBV12-3 or TRBV12-4 to TRBJ2-1, with 9 positions matching TRBD2. The CDR3 totals 16 residues. Losses at the gene ends were 3 bases for V and 7 bases for J; bases not matched to a gene: 10.

The genes are TRBV5-1 and TRBJ2-2; possible D gene TRBD1, 6 bases. This CDR3 has 14 residues. Germline V gene lookup returns CDR1 SGHRS and CDR2 YFSETQ. The V and J ends lost 4 bases and 3 bases respectively, with 10 bases between them. The CDR3 protein is CASSMDRYTGELFF. DNA for the CDR3: TGCGCCAGCAGCATGGACAGATACACCGGGGAGCTGTTTTTT.

This clonotype was recorded a few times. The V and J genes are TRBV4-3 and TRBJ1-3; D perhaps matches TRBD1 (6 bases). Trimming took off 1 base at V and 3 bases at J, with 16 bases between the two ends. CDR1 and CDR2 from the germline V gene are LGHNA and YSLEER. This CDR3 spans 17 amino acids. CDR3 protein: CASSQGSPGAVGNTIYF. The CDR3 DNA is TGCGCCAGCAGCCAAGGCAGCCCGGGGGCTGTTGGAAACACCATATATTTT.

This clonotype has a count of ten or more. V usage is TRBV20-1 and J usage is TRBJ2-3; D perhaps matches TRBD1 (6 bases). V was pared by 3 bases and J by 9 bases, with 10 bases between. Germline V CDR1 and CDR2: DFQATT, SNEGSKA (reference sequence). The CDR3 spans 11 residues. CDR3 region: CSARGQITQYF. The DNA for the CDR3 is TGCAGTGCTAGGGGACAAATCACGCAGTATTTT.

The chain has TRBV7-3 and TRBJ2-2; D ambiguous. The CDR3 runs 14 residues. V was shortened by 4 bases and J by 6 bases, with 12 bases between the two germline ends. The germline CDR1 and CDR2 sequences are SGHTA and FQGTGA. The CDR3 DNA sequence: TGTGCCAGCAGCTCCATGCTTTCCCCCGGGGAGCTGTTTTTT. Translation: CASSSMLSPGELFF.

Only a few counts were recorded for this clonotype. The chain links TRBV7-2 to TRBJ2-7, with TRBD2 matching 8 bases. CDR3 length: 16 residues. CDR1 is SGHTA and CDR2 is FQGNSA in the germline V gene. With V trimmed by 4 bases and J by 0 bases, 8 bases remained unmatched. This chain's CDR3 is CASSSLTSGVSYEQYF. The CDR3 nucleotides read TGTGCCAGCAGCTCTCTCACTAGCGGAGTCTCCTACGAGCAGTACTTC. Full variable domain (outside the CDR3, taken from reference TRBV7-2 and TRBJ2-7): GAGVSQSPSNKVTEKGKDVELRCDPISGHTALYWYRQSLGQGLEFLIYFQGNSAPDKSGLPSDRFSAERTGGSVSTLTIQRTQQEDSAVYLCASSSLTSGVSYEQYFGPGTRLTVT.

This clonotype was detected a few times. The rearrangement links TRBV3-1 to TRBJ2-7; 8 positions match TRBD2. CDR1 and CDR2 (germline): LGHDT, YNNKEL (reference sequence). The CDR3 is 16 residues long. V lost 0 bases and J lost 6; bases outside the gene matches: 10. Written as DNA, the CDR3 is TGTGCCAGCAGCCAAGAGAGAGCGGGAGTTGGAGGCGAGCAGTACTTC. Its translation is CASSQERAGVGGEQYF.

This clonotype turned up a few times. The gene calls are TRBV4-2 and TRBJ2-5; TRBD2 aligns across 9 bases. V lost 0 bases, J lost 4 bases, and 12 bases stayed unmatched. The germline gives CDR1 LGHNA, CDR2 YNFKEQ. The CDR3 is 18 residues long. The CDR3 here is CASSQDQEFSGRGETQYF. DNA of the CDR3: TGTGCCAGCAGCCAAGATCAGGAGTTTAGCGGGAGAGGAGAGACCCAGTACTTC.

V gene TRBV25-1 combines with J gene TRBJ2-7, with 7 bases identical to TRBD1. CDR3 length: 14 residues. Germline-derived CDR1 and CDR2 are MGHDK and SYGVNS. After removal of 5 bases from V and 5 bases from J, the junction contained 9 bases not matched to a gene. The CDR3 protein is CASSFRQGVHEQYF. The CDR3 nucleotides read TGTGCCAGCAGTTTCCGACAGGGCGTCCACGAGCAGTACTTC.

With regard to this clonotype: The germline gene is not matched at one end of the junction; a read error may be the cause. The V gene is TRBV7-9, the J gene TRBJ2-7, with 9 bases aligning to TRBD2. Germline CDR1 reads SEHNR; CDR2 reads FQNEAQ (reference sequence). The CDR3 length is 13 residues. This chain's CDR3 is CASSSTRTGLAHF. CDR3 sequence (DNA): TGTGCCAGCAGCTCAACCAGAACGGGACTAGCACACTTC.

This chain connects TRBV19 to TRBJ2-2; tentatively, D is TRBD1 or TRBD2 (5 bases each). Germline CDR1 is LNHDA and CDR2 is SQIVND (reference sequence). V was pared by 6 bases and J by 5 bases, with 10 bases between. The CDR3 spans 13 residues. The CDR3 sequence: CASRRAGTGELFF. DNA of the CDR3: TGTGCCAGTAGGCGGGCAGGGACCGGGGAGCTGTTTTTT.

The V gene is TRBV4-2, the J gene TRBJ1-3; D possibly corresponds to TRBD1 (6 bases). Germline CDR1 is LGHNA and CDR2 is YNFKEQ. V lost 1 base and J lost 0, with 7 bases in between. The CDR3 covers 15 residues. In DNA form, the CDR3 reads TGTGCCAGCAGCCAAGCAGGGGCCTCTGGAAACACCATATATTTT. This encodes CASSQAGASGNTIYF.

The gene calls are TRBV4-1 and TRBJ1-5, with D possibly being TRBD1 (5 bases). Germline CDR1 MGHRA, CDR2 YSYEKL. V lost 4 bases and J lost 1, with 14 bases in between. The CDR3 covers 16 residues. The CDR3 reads CASSRTGTGSNQPQHF. The CDR3 DNA follows: TGCGCCAGCAGCCGCACCGGGACGGGGAGCAATCAGCCCCAGCATTTT.

This chain links TRBV9 with TRBJ2-1, with 7 bases aligning to TRBD2. Germline CDR1 and CDR2: SGDLS and YYNGEE. The junction had 9 bases not matched to a gene; V was cut back by 5 bases and J by 10 bases. This CDR3 has 13 residues. CDR3 DNA: TGTGCCAGCAGTGCCACTACTAGCGCCGAGCAGTTCTTC. Amino acid sequence: CASSATTSAEQFF.

This rearrangement joins TRBV9 to TRBJ1-2; D not certain. Germline CDR1 SGDLS, CDR2 YYNGEE. This CDR3 has 12 residues. Trimming took off 0 bases at V and 5 bases at J, with 5 bases between the two ends. The CDR3 sequence: CASSVVDYGYTF. Here the CDR3 DNA reads TGTGCCAGCAGCGTAGTAGATTATGGCTACACCTTC. Supplemented by reference TRBV9 and TRBJ1-2, the full variable domain reads DSGVTQTPKHLITATGQRVTLRCSPRSGDLSVYWYQQSLDQGLQFLIQYYNGEERAKGNILERFSAQQFPDLHSELNLSSLELGDSALYFCASSVVDYGYTFGSGTRLTVV.

There are a few counts of this clonotype. This sequence joins TRBV14 and TRBJ1-6; possibly TRBD1 for D (5 bases). This CDR3 is built from 15 residues. V dropped 1 base and J dropped 12 bases, with 16 bases sitting between them. The germline V gene has CDR1 SGHDN and CDR2 FVKESK. DNA for the CDR3: TGTGCCAGCAGCCAAGCTGGATCAGGGAGGATACCCCTCCACTTT. Translation: CASSQAGSGRIPLHF.

CDR3 sequence (DNA): TGTGCCAGCAGCCAAGATACGGGAGCAGATACGCAGTATTTT. It is translated as CASSQDTGADTQYF. The chain is built from TRBV3-1 and TRBJ2-3; D perhaps matches TRBD2 (6 bases). CDR1 and CDR2 (germline): LGHDT, YNNKEL (reference sequence). V was trimmed by 0 bases and J by 4 bases, leaving 8 bases between them. The CDR3 has 14 amino acids.

The DNA for the CDR3 is TGTGCCAGCAGTTACTCGACAGACAACGAGCAGTACTTC. The encoded protein is CASSYSTDNEQYF. This sequence joins TRBV6-6 and TRBJ2-7; TRBD1 is a possible D gene (5 bases). The V and J ends lost 0 bases and 5 bases respectively, with 8 bases between them. Germline-derived CDR1 and CDR2 are MNHNY and SVGAGI (reference sequence). The CDR3 is 13 amino acids.

The chain recombines TRBV5-1 with TRBJ1-2; a possible D gene is TRBD1 (6 bases). CDR1 SGHRS and CDR2 YFSETQ come from the germline V gene. The germline V and J ends were trimmed by 0 bases and 7 bases, with 13 bases remaining between them. The CDR3 consists of 14 residues. Here the CDR3 reads CASSLDRARRGYTF. CDR3 in DNA: TGCGCCAGCAGCTTGGACAGGGCCCGGCGTGGCTACACCTTC.

This sequence joins TRBV24-1 and TRBJ2-3; D is uncertain. Germline CDR1 and CDR2: KGHDR and SFDVKD. Trimming left V 9 bases short and J 5 bases short, with 14 bases between. This CDR3 is 13 amino acids long. CDR3 amino acids: CATGSGHEDTQYF. CDR3 nucleotides: TGTGCCACCGGATCGGGCCACGAAGATACGCAGTATTTT.

In its sample, this clonotype was seen a few times. The rearrangement uses TRBV15 and TRBJ2-3, with 7 positions matching TRBD2. Losses at the gene ends were 1 base for V and 4 bases for J; bases not matched to a gene: 2. CDR3 length: 14 amino acids. CDR1 LNHNV and CDR2 YYDKDF come from the germline V gene (reference sequence). The CDR3 bases are TGTGCCACCAGCAGAGGGGGGGGAGCAGATACGCAGTATTTT. The encoded protein is CATSRGGGADTQYF.

The rearrangement links TRBV5-1 to TRBJ2-7; 8 bases fit TRBD2. Germline CDR1 reads SGHRS; CDR2 reads YFSETQ. With 1 base clipped from V and 0 bases from J, the junction kept 12 bases outside the gene matches. The CDR3 covers 18 residues. The CDR3 protein is CASSLTSSGPVSSYEQYF. The CDR3 DNA reads as TGCGCCAGCAGCTTGACCTCTAGCGGGCCGGTAAGCTCCTACGAGCAGTACTTC.

DNA of the CDR3: TGTGCCACCAGTGGAAAGGGACGGGAGGATGAAAAACTGTTTTTT. Its protein product is CATSGKGREDEKLFF. The chain carries TRBV24-1 and TRBJ1-4; D possibly corresponds to TRBD1 (5 bases). This CDR3 comprises 15 residues. V lost 5 bases and J lost 6, with 15 bases in between. Germline CDR1 and CDR2: KGHDR and SFDVKD.

This clonotype was counted only a few times. V and J are TRBV6-5 and TRBJ2-3; TRBD2 might be the D (6 bases). The CDR3 loop spans 18 amino acids. V was shortened by 0 bases and J by 2 bases, with 18 bases between the two germline ends. CDR1 and CDR2 (germline): MNHEY, SVGAGI. As DNA, the CDR3 is TGTGCCAGCAGTTACTCCTGGAGGGCAGCGGGCGTCACAGATACGCAGTATTTT. Its protein is CASSYSWRAAGVTDTQYF.

The sample holds a few counts of this clonotype. The rearrangement links TRBV28 to TRBJ2-3; 9 nucleotides match TRBD2. Looked up from germline, CDR1 is MDHEN and CDR2 is SYDVKM. The length of the CDR3 is 14 residues. Germline trimming cut 10 bases from V and 0 bases from J; bases unmatched to any gene: 5. This CDR3 is CAIGAGGSTDTQYF. In nucleotides, the CDR3 is TGTGCCATCGGAGCGGGGGGTAGCACAGATACGCAGTATTTT.

In its sample, this clonotype was seen a few times. The V and J genes are TRBV29-1 and TRBJ2-5, with a possible D match to TRBD1 (6 bases). Germline CDR1 and CDR2: SQVTM and ANQGSEA. Trimming removed 7 bases at V and 6 bases at J, with 18 bases between. The CDR3 sequence is 13 residues long. CDR3 amino acids: CSEQGSDTQTQYF. In nucleotides, the CDR3 is TGCAGCGAACAGGGTTCGGACACTCAGACCCAGTACTTC. Looking up the rest from reference TRBV29-1 and TRBJ2-5 gives the full variable domain: SAVISQKPSRDICQRGTSLTIQCQVDSQVTMMFWYRQQPGQSLTLIATANQGSEATYESGFVIDKFPISRPNLTFSTLTVSNMSPEDSSIYLCSEQGSDTQTQYFGPGTRLLVL.

The chain recombines TRBV12-3 or TRBV12-4 with TRBJ2-1, with unresolved D. V was shortened by 2 bases and J by 6 bases, with 11 bases between the two germline ends. The CDR3 extends over 14 amino acids. The CDR3 bases are TGTGCCAGCAGTTTATTACACAGTACCAATGAGCAGTTCTTC. Its protein is CASSLLHSTNEQFF.

This clonotype was picked up a small number of times. This rearrangement joins TRBV7-8 to TRBJ1-5, with 10 bases aligning to TRBD1. CDR3 length: 15 amino acids. The J segment lost 2 bases and the V segment lost 4 bases, leaving 2 bases of the junction unmatched. CDR1 and CDR2 from the germline V gene are SGHVS and FQNEAQ. The chain's CDR3 is CASSWTGGGNQPQHF. The DNA for the CDR3 is TGTGCCAGCAGCTGGACAGGGGGTGGCAATCAGCCCCAGCATTTT.

This clonotype was picked up a small number of times. The chain recombines TRBV20-1 with TRBJ1-5, with 7 bases lining up with TRBD1. The CDR3 extends over 16 amino acids. The ends lost 3 bases at V and 3 bases at J; junction bases unmatched: 11. The germline V gene encodes CDR1 DFQATT and CDR2 SNEGSKA (reference sequence). The chain's CDR3 is CSASPPGQLLNQPQHF. The DNA for the CDR3 is TGCAGTGCTAGTCCCCCGGGACAGCTACTCAATCAGCCCCAGCATTTT.